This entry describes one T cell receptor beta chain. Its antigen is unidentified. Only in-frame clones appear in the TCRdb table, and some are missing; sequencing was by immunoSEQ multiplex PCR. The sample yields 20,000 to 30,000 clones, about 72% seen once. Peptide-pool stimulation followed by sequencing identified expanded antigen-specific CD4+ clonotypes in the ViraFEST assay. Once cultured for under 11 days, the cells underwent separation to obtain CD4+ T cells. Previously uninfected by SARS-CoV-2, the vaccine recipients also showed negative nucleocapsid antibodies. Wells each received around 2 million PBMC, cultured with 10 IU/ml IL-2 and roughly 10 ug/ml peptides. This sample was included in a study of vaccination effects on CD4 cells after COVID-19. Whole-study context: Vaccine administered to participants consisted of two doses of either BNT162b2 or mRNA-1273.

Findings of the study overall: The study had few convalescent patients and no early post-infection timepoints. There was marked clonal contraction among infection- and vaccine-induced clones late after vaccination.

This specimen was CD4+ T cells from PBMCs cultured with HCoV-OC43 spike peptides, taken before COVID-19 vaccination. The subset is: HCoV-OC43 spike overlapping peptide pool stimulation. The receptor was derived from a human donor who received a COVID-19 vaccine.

The CDR3 DNA is TGTGCCAGCAGCCCGACAGGGGGGGGTCAGCCCCAGCATTTT. Amino acid sequence: CASSPTGGGQPQHF. This chain uses TRBV16 with TRBJ1-5; TRBD1 agrees at 9 bases. The CDR3 length is 14 residues. CDR1 is KGHSY and CDR2 is FQNENV in the germline V gene. V trimming: 4 bases; J trimming: 6 bases; junction bases outside the gene matches: 4.